A single T cell receptor beta chain is shown here with its context. Amplification used 60 Vbeta primers and 13 Jbeta primers. Repertoires were generated with immunoSEQ multiplex PCR, while TCRdb's copy carries only in-frame clones and drops some. The repertoire holds 73,000 or so clones, roughly 73% seen once, with around 16% in the top ten. V dropped 6 bases and J dropped 0 bases, with 17 bases sitting between them. CDR3 length: 16 residues. Germline CDR1 is MGHRA and CDR2 is YSYEKL. This sample is part of a study of cytomegalovirus exposure and HLA in healthy donors. The TCR originated in a woman aged 40 to 50 in good health and CMV-seropositive. What was sequenced was PBMCs. V gene TRBV4-1 combines with J gene TRBJ1-1; D is unclear. The CDR3 spells CASSTRGWILNTEAFF. The CDR3 DNA reads as TGCGCCAGCAGTACTCGGGGATGGATTTTGAACACTGAAGCTTTCTTT.